This entry lists 11 T cell receptor beta chains sequenced from one sample in a study of cytomegalovirus exposure and HLA in healthy donors. 13 Jbeta primers and 60 Vbeta primers were used for the PCR. The method was immunoSEQ multiplex PCR; TCRdb's version includes in-frame clones alone and lacks a portion of them. The data contain tens of thousands of clones, more than 65% of them singletons. Sequencing was done on a sample of PBMCs. Receptors were obtained from a woman in her thirties or forties in good health and CMV-seropositive.

The table lists this clone with a count of one. The chain employs TRBV5-4 and TRBJ2-2, with 12 bases fitting TRBD1. The CDR3 is 17 residues long. Germline CDR1 SGHNT, CDR2 YYREEE (reference sequence). V lost 4 bases to trimming and J lost 4 bases; unmatched junction nucleotides: 8. This CDR3 reads CASSPGQGASSTGELFF. CDR3 nucleotides: TGTGCCAGCAGCCCGGGACAGGGGGCTTCTTCCACCGGGGAGCTGTTTTTT.

The CDR3 nucleotides read TGTGCCAGCAGCCAAGATCTGGACAGCAGCACTGAAGCTTTCTTT. This gives the protein CASSQDLDSSTEAFF. This chain links TRBV4-2 with TRBJ1-1; D might be TRBD1 (6 bases). The V and J ends lost 0 bases and 4 bases respectively, with 12 bases between them. The CDR3 is 15 amino acids. CDR1 and CDR2 from the germline V gene are LGHNA and YNFKEQ.

The genes are TRBV4-3 and TRBJ2-2, with a weak D call TRBD2 (7 bases). CDR3 size: 13 residues. Germline CDR1 is LGHNA and CDR2 is YSLEER. The ends were cut back, 7 bases at V and 3 bases at J, with 9 bases in the middle. The CDR3 sequence is CASKGGDTGELFF. The CDR3 DNA reads as TGCGCCAGCAAAGGGGGGGACACCGGGGAGCTGTTTTTT.

The chain links TRBV7-2 to TRBJ1-3, with D unresolved. The CDR3 length is 15 residues. Germline CDR1 is SGHTA and CDR2 is FQGNSA. The ends were cut back, 5 bases at V and 1 base at J, with 12 bases in the middle. This chain's CDR3 is CASSPQTTSGNTIYF. For the CDR3, the DNA is TGTGCCAGCAGCCCACAGACAACTTCTGGAAACACCATATATTTT.

The chain carries TRBV30 and TRBJ1-1; tentatively, D is TRBD1 (5 bases). V lost 4 bases, J lost 3 bases, and 9 bases lay in between. From germline, CDR1 is GTSNPN and CDR2 SVGIG (reference sequence). The CDR3 loop spans 12 amino acids. The CDR3 sequence is CAWTGRYTEAFF. The CDR3 DNA follows: TGTGCCTGGACAGGGCGGTACACTGAAGCTTTCTTT.

The table lists this clone with a few counts. The chain has TRBV5-6 and TRBJ1-6; D might be TRBD1 (6 bases). Germline V lookup: CDR1 SGHDT, CDR2 YYEEEE. The CDR3 has 19 residues. Trimming removed 4 bases from V and 1 base from J, with 21 bases in between. The CDR3 is CASSVNGLRGFSYNSPLHF. CDR3 DNA sequence: TGTGCCAGCAGCGTAAACGGGCTCAGGGGTTTTTCCTATAATTCACCCCTCCACTTT.

The J gene is TRBJ1-2, the V gene TRBV30; D is ambiguous. The CDR3 totals 12 residues. Looked up from germline, CDR1 is GTSNPN and CDR2 is SVGIG (reference sequence). V was clipped by 3 bases and J by 1 base, with 6 bases between them. DNA of the CDR3: TGTGCCTGGAGGAGGGTTAACTATGGCTACACCTTC. It codes for CAWRRVNYGYTF.

The chain combines TRBV6-6 with TRBJ2-3, with a weak D call TRBD2 (6 bases). V lost 2 bases and J lost 6, with 15 bases in between. Germline V lookup: CDR1 MNHNY, CDR2 SVGAGI (reference sequence). The CDR3 totals 15 residues. The DNA for the CDR3 is TGTGCCAGCAGTTACCAGGACCGGGGGTTTGATACGCAGTATTTT. As protein: CASSYQDRGFDTQYF.

The chain links TRBV4-3 to TRBJ2-3; TRBD2 matches at 7 bases. From germline, CDR1 is LGHNA and CDR2 YSLEER. The J segment lost 4 bases and the V segment lost 0 bases, leaving 13 bases of the junction unmatched. This CDR3 contains 18 residues. The CDR3 here is CASSQEVWGGPQPDTQYF. In nucleotides, the CDR3 is TGCGCCAGCAGCCAAGAGGTTTGGGGGGGACCGCAACCAGATACGCAGTATTTT.

The genes are TRBV10-3 and TRBJ2-1; D is undetermined. The CDR3 runs 17 residues. CDR1 and CDR2 from the germline V gene are ENHRY and SYGVKD. V shed 2 bases and J shed 1 base, with 15 bases lying between them. The CDR3 reads CAISEPSLGQSYNEQFF. The CDR3 DNA reads as TGTGCCATCAGTGAGCCTTCTTTGGGCCAGTCCTACAATGAGCAGTTCTTC.

This clone came up a few times. The rearrangement uses TRBV25-1 and TRBJ1-3, with D maybe TRBD1 (5 bases). This CDR3 region has 15 residues. Per the germline V gene, CDR1 is MGHDK and CDR2 is SYGVNS. V was pared by 3 bases and J by 0 bases, with 9 bases between. In nucleotides, the CDR3 is TGTGCCAGCAGTGAGTACGGACACTCTGGAAACACCATATATTTT. Translated: CASSEYGHSGNTIYF.